Listed here is a single T cell receptor (beta chain). This specimen comes from a study of blood T cell repertoires in COVID-19. This CDR3 is built from 16 residues. V lost 3 bases and J lost 8; bases outside the gene matches: 7. Germline V gene data show CDR1 as KGHSH and CDR2 as LQKENI. Profiling relied on immunoSEQ multiplex PCR, and the TCRdb table lists in-frame clones only, not all of them. The table records 200,000 to 250,000 clones, less than 85% of them present only once. Residents of approximately 25 US areas, aged about 18 to 89 years, made up the participants. Sequencing input: PBMCs or T cells enriched from blood (not recorded which). The chain is built from TRBV18 and TRBJ2-1; 13 bases map to TRBD2. The TCR comes from a man aged 55 to 69 who had recovered from COVID-19. The CDR3 here is CASSPTTSGGSYEQFF. The CDR3 DNA follows: TGTGCCAGCTCACCGACGACTAGCGGGGGGTCGTATGAGCAGTTCTTC.